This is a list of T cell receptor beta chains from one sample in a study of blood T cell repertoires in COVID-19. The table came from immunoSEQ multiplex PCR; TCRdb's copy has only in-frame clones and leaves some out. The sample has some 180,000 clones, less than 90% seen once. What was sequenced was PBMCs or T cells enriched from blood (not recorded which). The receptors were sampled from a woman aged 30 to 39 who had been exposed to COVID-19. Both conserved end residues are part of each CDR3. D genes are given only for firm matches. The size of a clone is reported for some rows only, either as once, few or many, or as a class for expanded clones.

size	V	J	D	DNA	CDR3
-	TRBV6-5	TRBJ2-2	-	TGTGCCAGCAGACAACCCGACGGGGAGCTGTTTTTT	CASRQPDGELFF
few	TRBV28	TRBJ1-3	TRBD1	TGTGCCAGCAGGGAGCCCACAGGGGCTGGAAACACCATATATTTT	CASREPTGAGNTIYF
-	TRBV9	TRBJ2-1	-	TGTGCCAGCAGCGTAGAGGCGGGGATTATCAGCTCCTACAATGAGCAGTTCTTC	CASSVEAGIISSYNEQFF
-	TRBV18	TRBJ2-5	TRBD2	TGTGCCAGCTCACCAAGCGGGGGAGCCGAGGAGACCCAGTACTTC	CASSPSGGAEETQYF
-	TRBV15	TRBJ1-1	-	TGTGCCACCAGCCCCTCCCCGGGGGACACTGAAGCTTTCTTT	CATSPSPGDTEAFF
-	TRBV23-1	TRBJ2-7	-	TGCGCCAGCAGTCCGCGAGGGCCGAAGTACAGGGCCGACTACGAGCAGTACTTC	CASSPRGPKYRADYEQYF
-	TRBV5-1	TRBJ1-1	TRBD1	TGCGCCAGCAGCTTGGAGGACAGGGGTATCGCAGCTTTCTTT	CASSLEDRGIAAFF
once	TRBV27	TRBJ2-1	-	TGTGCCAGCAGCAGGACAGCATACAATGAGCAGTTCTTC	CASSRTAYNEQFF
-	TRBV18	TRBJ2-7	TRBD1	TGTGCCAGCTCGCAAACAGGGGTGGGGCGTGAGCAGTACTTC	CASSQTGVGREQYF
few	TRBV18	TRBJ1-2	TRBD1	TGTGCCAGCTCACCCGGGACAGGGGCTGGCTACACCTTC	CASSPGTGAGYTF
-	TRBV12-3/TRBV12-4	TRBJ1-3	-	TGTGCCAGCAGTTTTTCGGGAGGAAACACCATATATTTT	CASSFSGGNTIYF
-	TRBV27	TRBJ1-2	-	TGTGCCAGCAGTTTTGACAACCTCTATGGCTACACCTTC	CASSFDNLYGYTF
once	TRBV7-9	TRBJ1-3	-	TGTGCCAGCAGCTCAACCCAGGGAATTGGCGCTGGAAACACCATATATTTT	CASSSTQGIGAGNTIYF
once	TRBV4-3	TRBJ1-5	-	TGCGCCAGCGGACAGACAGTCAATCAGCCCCAGCATTTT	CASGQTVNQPQHF
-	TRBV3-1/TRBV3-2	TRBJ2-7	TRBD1	TGTGCCAGCAGCCAATCCGGGACAGACAATCAGCAGTACTTC	CASSQSGTDNQQYF
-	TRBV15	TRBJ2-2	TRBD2	TGTGCCACCAGCAGACTAGCGGGGGGGCTGTCGGCCGGGGAGCTGTTTTTT	CATSRLAGGLSAGELFF
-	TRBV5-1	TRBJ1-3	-	TGCGCCAGCAGCTTGGCAGGGGTAGGAAACACCATATATTTT	CASSLAGVGNTIYF
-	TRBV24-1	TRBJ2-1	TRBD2	TGTGCCACCAGTGAGCGGGGGTCCTCCTACAATGAGCAGTTCTTC	CATSERGSSYNEQFF
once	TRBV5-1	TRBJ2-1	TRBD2	TGCGCCAGCAGCCACACACTAGCGGGGGGGCTGAATGAGCAGTTCTTC	CASSHTLAGGLNEQFF
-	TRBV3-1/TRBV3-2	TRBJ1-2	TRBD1	TGTGCCAGCAGCCAAGACGCACATTCTACAGGGGGGGTCTTTGACTACACCTTC	CASSQDAHSTGGVFDYTF
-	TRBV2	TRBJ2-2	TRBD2	TGTGCCAGCAGTGATGAGGCGGGGGGCACCGGGGAGCTGTTTTTT	CASSDEAGGTGELFF
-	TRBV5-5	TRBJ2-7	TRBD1	TGTGCCAGCAGTTCCCCCGGGGACAGGGCCTCTGGCGAGCAGTACTTC	CASSSPGDRASGEQYF
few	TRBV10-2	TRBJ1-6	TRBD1	TGCGCCAGCAGACCCGGGACAGGGACGATAAATTCACCCCTCCACTTT	CASRPGTGTINSPLHF
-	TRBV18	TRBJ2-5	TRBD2	TGTGCCAGCTCACCGCTAGCGGGGCCACAAGAGACCCAGTACTTC	CASSPLAGPQETQYF
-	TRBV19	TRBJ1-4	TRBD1	TGTGCCAGTAGTATTGGGACAGGGTTTTTTGAAAAACTGTTTTTT	CASSIGTGFFEKLFF
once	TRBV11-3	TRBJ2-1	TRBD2	TGTGCCAGCAGCTTAGATAGCACGGGGGGAAACAATGAGCAGTTCTTC	CASSLDSTGGNNEQFF
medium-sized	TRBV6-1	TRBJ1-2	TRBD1	TGTGCCAGCAGTGACCCTGGGACAGGGGGTGGGATTAACTATGGCTACACCTTC	CASSDPGTGGGINYGYTF
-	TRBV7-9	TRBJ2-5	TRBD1	TGTGCCAGCAGCTTAGCCGGGACAGGCGGTCAAGAGACCCAGTACTTC	CASSLAGTGGQETQYF
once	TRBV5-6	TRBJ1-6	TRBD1	TGTGCCAGCAGCTTAGTTTCAGGGGGCGGTTCTAATTCACCCCTCCACTTT	CASSLVSGGGSNSPLHF
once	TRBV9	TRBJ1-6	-	TGTGCCAGCAGCGTAGCTGTAAGGGGCTCGTCACCCCTCCACTTT	CASSVAVRGSSPLHF
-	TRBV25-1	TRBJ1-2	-	TGTGCCAGCAGTGCCGGAGATGGCTACACCTTC	CASSAGDGYTF
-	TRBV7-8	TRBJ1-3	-	TGTGCCAGCAGCTTAAGCTCCGGGAAGGCTGGAAACACCATATATTTT	CASSLSSGKAGNTIYF
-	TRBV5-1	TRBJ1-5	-	TGCGCCAGCAGCTTGGAGGGGTTTGTTAATCAGCCCCAGCATTTT	CASSLEGFVNQPQHF
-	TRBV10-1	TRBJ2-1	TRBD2	TGCGCCAGCAGCCAAGCCCTGGGGGGGGGTGATGAGCAGTTCTTC	CASSQALGGGDEQFF
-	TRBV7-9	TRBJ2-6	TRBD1	TGTGCCAGCAGCGTATCGACAGGGGGCTTCCCTGGGGCCAACGTCCTGACTTTC	CASSVSTGGFPGANVLTF
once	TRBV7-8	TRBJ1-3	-	TGTGCCAGCAGCTTAGCCAGGGCTGGAAACACCATATATTTT	CASSLARAGNTIYF
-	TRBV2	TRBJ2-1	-	TGTGCCAGCAGTCCCCCGCCTAGGTTTAATGAGCAGTTCTTC	CASSPPPRFNEQFF
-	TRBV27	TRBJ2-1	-	TGTGCCAGCAGGCAGAACAATGAGCAGTTCTTC	CASRQNNEQFF
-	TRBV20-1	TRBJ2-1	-	TGCAGTGCTCGTGCAAGAGGCAGCTCCTACAATGAGCAGTTCTTC	CSARARGSSYNEQFF
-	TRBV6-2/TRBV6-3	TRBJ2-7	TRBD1	TGTGCCAGCAGCGCGAACGGACAGGTCCTTTCCTACGAGCAGTACTTC	CASSANGQVLSYEQYF
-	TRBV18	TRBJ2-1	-	TGTGCCAGCGCACGTATGACGGGGGAGTACAATGAGCAGTTCTTC	CASARMTGEYNEQFF
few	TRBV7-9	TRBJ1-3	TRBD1	TGTGCCAGCAGCTTACGGGACAGGGACTCTGGAAACACCATATATTTT	CASSLRDRDSGNTIYF
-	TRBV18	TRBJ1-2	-	TGTGCCAGCTCACCCCTCCCTAGTATAGCTAACTATGGCTACACCTTC	CASSPLPSIANYGYTF
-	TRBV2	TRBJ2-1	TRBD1	TGTGCCAGCAGGAGAGCCGGGACAGGGGCCCATGAGCAGTTCTTC	CASRRAGTGAHEQFF
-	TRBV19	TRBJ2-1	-	TGTGCCAGTAGGCGCGCAGGCCCTACCGCCAATGAGCAGTTCTTC	CASRRAGPTANEQFF
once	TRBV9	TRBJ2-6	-	TGTGCCAGCAGCGTAGGGGCATTTCAAGGGGCCAACGTCCTGACTTTC	CASSVGAFQGANVLTF